This is a list of T cell receptor beta chains from one sample in a study of chemoradiotherapy in HPV16-positive cancers. Produced via immunoSEQ multiplex PCR; TCRdb's table is partial and in-frame only. The data contain approximately 15,000 clones, 85% to 90% of them singletons. The sample in question was blood, obtained from a patient who underwent chemoradiotherapy. All receptors derive from a human donor with HPV-associated anogenital cancer. Each CDR3 is given with its conserved first and last residue. D genes are given only for firm matches. Expanded clones get a size class; other rows say once, few or many, or leave the size out.

v_call	d_call	clone_size	j_call	cdr3_nt	cdr3_aa
TRBV7-9	TRBD2	-	TRBJ2-5	TGTGCCAGCAGCTTGGGGGGACTAGCGGGAGGCCAAGAGACCCAGTACTTC	CASSLGGLAGGQETQYF
TRBV10-1	-	-	TRBJ2-3	TGCGCCAGCAGTGAGGACGCCCAATGGGATACGCAGTATTTT	CASSEDAQWDTQYF
TRBV11-2	-	-	TRBJ1-1	TGTGCCAGCAGCTTAGCTCGACCGGGGACTGAAGCTTTCTTT	CASSLARPGTEAFF
TRBV6-1	TRBD1	few	TRBJ2-1	TGTGCCAGCGTGACAGGGCACAATGAGCAGTTCTTC	CASVTGHNEQFF
TRBV6-5	TRBD1	-	TRBJ1-2	TGTGCCAGCAGTTACCTATCGGGGACAGGGGACTATGGCTACACCTTC	CASSYLSGTGDYGYTF
TRBV5-1	TRBD1	-	TRBJ1-2	TGCGCCAGCAGCTTGGCCGGTATTACAGGGGCGATCGGCTATGGCTACACCTTC	CASSLAGITGAIGYGYTF
TRBV29-1	-	-	TRBJ2-7	TGCAGCGTTAGGGTCCACAACTCCTACGAGCAGTACTTC	CSVRVHNSYEQYF
TRBV25-1	TRBD1	-	TRBJ1-6	TGTGCCAGCAGTGAGCGGACAGGGACAGCCTCACCCCTCCACTTT	CASSERTGTASPLHF
TRBV5-1	-	-	TRBJ1-2	TGCGCCAGCAGCTTGGACGCCTCAATCCTTCCAGGGAAAACTGGCGGCTACACCTTC	CASSLDASILPGKTGGYTF
TRBV2	-	-	TRBJ1-1	TGTGCCAGCAGCAGGGACACCGTATTTATGAACACTGAAGCTTTCTTT	CASSRDTVFMNTEAFF
TRBV2	-	-	TRBJ2-5	TGTGCCAGCAGTTCCAAAACCGGGACCCCGGATACCCAGTACTTC	CASSSKTGTPDTQYF
TRBV10-1	TRBD1	once	TRBJ2-5	TGCGCCAGCAGTGAGTCTGACGGGACAGGGAAAGAGACCCAGTACTTC	CASSESDGTGKETQYF
TRBV5-4	TRBD1	-	TRBJ1-6	TGTGCCAGCAGCTTGGCACAGGGGAGGGTCTATTCACCCCTCCACTTT	CASSLAQGRVYSPLHF
TRBV6-1	-	-	TRBJ1-4	TGTGCCAGCAGTGTCCACGACCGGGGGGAAAAACTGTTTTTT	CASSVHDRGEKLFF
TRBV10-2	-	-	TRBJ1-6	TGCGCCAGCAGTCGTGGGACCTCCAATTCACCCCTCCACTTT	CASSRGTSNSPLHF
TRBV7-9	TRBD1	-	TRBJ1-5	TGTGCCAGCAGCTCGTCAGGGGGGACTTATCAGCCCCAGCATTTT	CASSSSGGTYQPQHF
TRBV5-1	-	-	TRBJ2-5	TGCGCCAGCAGCTTGGCCGGGGGTGTCCAAGAGACCCAGTACTTC	CASSLAGGVQETQYF
TRBV28	-	-	TRBJ1-1	TGTGCCAGCAGCCAATACACAAGGAGGAACACTGAAGCTTTCTTT	CASSQYTRRNTEAFF
TRBV11-2	-	-	TRBJ1-1	TGTGCCAGCAGCAGAACAGGGTTCACTGAAGCTTTCTTT	CASSRTGFTEAFF
TRBV18	-	-	TRBJ2-7	TGTGCCAGCTCATTCAATGAAAGGGACGAGCAGTACTTC	CASSFNERDEQYF
TRBV7-2	TRBD2	-	TRBJ2-7	TGTGCCAGCAGCTTAGCGGGAGGGTTGACCTACGAGCAGTACTTC	CASSLAGGLTYEQYF
TRBV6-5	TRBD1	few	TRBJ2-1	TGTGCCAGCAGGGGGGACAGCTACAATGAGCAGTTCTTC	CASRGDSYNEQFF
TRBV2	-	-	TRBJ1-6	TGTGCCAGCAGTGTTCGGGCTGAAAATTCACCCCTCCACTTT	CASSVRAENSPLHF